Following are 5 T cell receptor beta chains from one sample sequenced in a study of cytomegalovirus exposure and HLA in healthy donors. Vbeta (60) and Jbeta (13) primers were used in the PCR. Generated by immunoSEQ multiplex PCR, the TCRdb table keeps only in-frame clones and is missing some. The sample's table shows approximately 190,000 clones. The sample taken for sequencing was PBMCs. The source of these receptors is a man younger than 40 in good health and CMV-seronegative.

This chain links TRBV15 with TRBJ1-3; TRBD1 aligns across 7 bases. Germline lookup yields CDR1 LNHNV and CDR2 YYDKDF (reference sequence). There are 15 residues in the CDR3. V was clipped by 5 bases and J by 6 bases; unmatched bases: 10. The CDR3 sequence: CATSEADRDVNTIYF. CDR3 nucleotide sequence: TGTGCCACCAGCGAGGCCGACAGGGATGTAAACACCATATATTTT. The full variable domain, rest sourced from reference TRBV15 and TRBJ1-3, is DAMVIQNPRYQVTQFGKPVTLSCSQTLNHNVMYWYQQKSSQAPKLLFHYYDKDFNNEADTPDNFQSRRPNTSFCFLDIRSPGLGDTAMYLCATSEADRDVNTIYFGEGSWLTVV.

The V and J genes are TRBV10-3 and TRBJ2-2, with 7 bases identical to TRBD1. This CDR3 is 16 amino acids long. The V gene's germline CDR1 is ENHRY and CDR2 SYGVKD. V was clipped by 6 bases and J by 5 bases; unmatched bases: 12. Written as DNA, the CDR3 is TGTGCCATCAGCACCGCCCCAGGGGGTGGTACCGGGGAGCTGTTTTTT. As protein: CAISTAPGGGTGELFF.

V usage is TRBV30 and J usage is TRBJ2-7, with 13 bases lining up with TRBD2. This CDR3 comprises 14 residues. V was clipped by 4 bases and J by 5 bases; unmatched bases: 5. CDR1 is GTSNPN, CDR2 SVGIG, per germline (reference sequence). The CDR3 is CAWTGLAGAHEQYF. Here the CDR3 DNA reads TGTGCCTGGACTGGACTAGCGGGAGCCCACGAGCAGTACTTC. The full variable domain, rest sourced from reference TRBV30 and TRBJ2-7, is SQTIHQWPATLVQPVGSPLSLECTVEGTSNPNLYWYRQAAGRGLQLLFYSVGIGQISSEVPQNLSASRPQDRQFILSSKKLLLSDSGFYLCAWTGLAGAHEQYFGPGTRLTVT.

The CDR3 protein is CASSLLAGGEQYF. CDR3 DNA: TGTGCCAGCAGCTTACTAGCGGGAGGCGAGCAGTACTTC. The chain combines TRBV11-3 with TRBJ2-7, with 11 bases that match TRBD2. Unmatched junction bases numbered 0, after V lost 2 bases and J lost 6 bases. There are 13 residues in the CDR3. The germline gives CDR1 SGHNT, CDR2 YENEEA.

The chain combines TRBV19 with TRBJ1-2, with 11 bases fitting TRBD1. This CDR3 has 16 amino acids. Germline lookup yields CDR1 LNHDA and CDR2 SQIVND (reference sequence). V trimming: 3 bases; J trimming: 1 base; junction bases outside the gene matches: 4. The DNA for the CDR3 is TGTGCCAGTAGTATGGGGGGACAGGGGGTTAACTATGGCTACACCTTC. Protein sequence: CASSMGGQGVNYGYTF. Drawing the rest from reference TRBV19 and TRBJ1-2, the complete variable domain is DGGITQSPKYLFRKEGQNVTLSCEQNLNHDAMYWYRQDPGQGLRLIYYSQIVNDFQKGDIAEGYSVSREKKESFPLTVTSAQKNPTAFYLCASSMGGQGVNYGYTFGSGTRLTVV.